Below are 11 T cell receptor beta chains sequenced from a single sample in a study of neurological immune-mediated disorders. MiXCR, applied by TCRdb to the 5' RACE reads, yields one record per CDR3 protein. The sample has 20,000 to 30,000 distinct CDR3 sequences; around 2.5% are singletons. Source material: PBMCs. The receptors were gathered from a woman aged 50 to 65 with multiple sclerosis.

This clonotype was seen many times. V gene TRBV12-3 or TRBV12-4 combines with J gene TRBJ2-2; TRBD2 is a possible D gene (6 bases). The CDR3 loop spans 12 amino acids. With 5 bases removed from V and 6 bases from J, the gap between germline ends came to 7 bases. The CDR3 DNA follows: TGTGCCAGCAGTGGGGACTCCGGGGAGCTGTTTTTT. This encodes CASSGDSGELFF.

The table lists this clonotype with many counts. The chain uses TRBV20-1 and TRBJ2-5; D gene uncertain. There are 14 residues in the CDR3. V was trimmed by 0 bases and J by 1 base, leaving 9 bases between them. Germline loops: CDR1 DFQATT, CDR2 SNEGSKA (reference sequence). CDR3 in DNA: TGCAGTGCTAGAGAACCCCGAGGCCAAGAGACCCAGTACTTC. Translation: CSAREPRGQETQYF.

This clonotype was found many times. The chain combines TRBV3-1 with TRBJ2-3, with D hard to call. Trimming cost V 3 bases and J 0 bases, with 7 bases left between them. The germline CDR1 and CDR2 sequences are LGHDT and YNNKEL (reference sequence). The CDR3 spans 14 residues. CDR3 in DNA: TGTGCCAGCAGCCAGAGTGCTAGCACAGATACGCAGTATTTT. Residues: CASSQSASTDTQYF.

V usage is TRBV11-3 and J usage is TRBJ2-1; 9 bases match TRBD1. From germline, CDR1 is SGHNT and CDR2 YENEEA. V lost 5 bases and J lost 9; bases outside the gene matches: 11. The length of the CDR3 is 15 residues. The CDR3 protein is CASSPLGTGLSEQFF. Written as DNA, the CDR3 is TGTGCCAGCAGCCCGCTAGGGACAGGGTTGAGTGAGCAGTTCTTC.

This clonotype appeared a single time. The junction departs from the called germline gene at one end, perhaps through a read error. The chain uses TRBV4-3 and TRBJ1-6; D is ambiguous. Germline lookup yields CDR1 LGHNA and CDR2 YSLEER. The CDR3 spans 14 residues. CDR3 region: CASSPLGFYSPLNF. CDR3 in DNA: TGCGCCAGCAGCCCGTTGGGGTTTTATTCACCCCTCAACTTT.

This clonotype occurred many times. The V gene is TRBV4-2, the J gene TRBJ1-2; D is ambiguous. V was trimmed by 0 bases and J by 9 bases, leaving 11 bases between them. CDR3 length: 13 amino acids. Germline CDR1 is LGHNA and CDR2 is YNFKEQ. DNA for the CDR3: TGTGCCAGCAGCCAAGACGGGTTATGGAGCTACACCTTC. The encoded protein is CASSQDGLWSYTF.

This clonotype was seen at least ten times. J is TRBJ1-2 and V is TRBV5-1; 7 nucleotides align to TRBD1. There are 14 residues in the CDR3. Trimming took 4 bases from V and 8 from J; bases not matched to a gene: 11. The germline V gene encodes CDR1 SGHRS and CDR2 YFSETQ. The CDR3 DNA reads TGCGCCAGCAGCACCTCAGACAGGGTGCTGGGCTACACCTTC. Protein sequence: CASSTSDRVLGYTF.

In its sample, this clonotype was seen many times. The chain couples TRBV5-1 to TRBJ2-5; 7 nucleotides align to TRBD2. Trimming took 7 bases from V and 5 from J; bases not matched to a gene: 11. The CDR3 is made up of 14 amino acids. CDR1 and CDR2 (germline): SGHRS, YFSETQ. CDR3 in DNA: TGCGCCAGCGCGCCCGGGACTAACGGGGAGACCCAGTACTTC. Protein product: CASAPGTNGETQYF. Variable domain in full (rest from reference TRBV5-1 and TRBJ2-5): KAGVTQTPRYLIKTRGQQVTLSCSPISGHRSVSWYQQTPGQGLQFLFEYFSETQRNKGNFPGRFSGRQFSNSRSEMNVSTLELGDSALYLCASAPGTNGETQYFGPGTRLLVL.

This clonotype was seen repeatedly, ten times or more. The chain carries TRBV20-1 and TRBJ1-2; D is possibly TRBD1 (5 bases). Germline V gene sequence: CDR1 DFQATT, CDR2 SNEGSKA (reference sequence). This CDR3 has 14 residues. Trimming pared 5 bases from V and 4 bases from J, leaving 17 bases between. CDR3 sequence reads: CSASTDPRSYGYTF. CDR3 bases: TGCAGTGCTTCGACAGACCCTAGAAGCTATGGCTACACCTTC.

This clonotype has at least ten counts. The gene calls are TRBV7-9 and TRBJ2-3; TRBD1 might be the D (5 bases). The CDR3 consists of 14 residues. From germline, CDR1 is SEHNR and CDR2 FQNEAQ (reference sequence). Trimming left V 1 base short and J 3 bases short, with 8 bases between. CDR3 coding DNA: TGTGCCAGCAGCTTAGGGCAGGGAACAGATACGCAGTATTTT. Residues: CASSLGQGTDTQYF.

By share, this clonotype ranks as medium-sized (0.01 to 0.1%). The J gene is TRBJ2-5, the V gene TRBV10-3; 8 bases line up with TRBD1. Germline assignment: CDR1 ENHRY and CDR2 SYGVKD. Trimming cost V 6 bases and J 5 bases; bases outside gene matches: 5. The CDR3 extends over 13 amino acids. The CDR3 bases are TGTGCCATCAGGTCGACAGGGGAGGAGACCCAGTACTTC. It is translated as CAIRSTGEETQYF.